The present T cell receptor beta chain was sequenced within a study of shared clonotypes between healthy human individuals. With V trimmed by 8 bases and J by 3 bases, 9 bases remained unmatched. The CDR3 contains 14 residues. From germline, CDR1 is SGHAT and CDR2 FQNNGV. Assay: immunoSEQ multiplex PCR; the TCRdb copy retains only in-frame clones and omits some. The sample lists about 1 million clones, about 74% occurring once. This rearrangement joins TRBV11-2 to TRBJ1-1, with 7 bases that match TRBD1. The sample comprised memory CD4+ T cells sorted from blood. This sample's subset: CD45RA-negative fraction. This sequence originates from a man younger than 35 in good health. The CDR3 DNA sequence: TGTGCCAGCCAGACAGGGAAATGGGACACTGAAGCTTTCTTT. Protein product: CASQTGKWDTEAFF.